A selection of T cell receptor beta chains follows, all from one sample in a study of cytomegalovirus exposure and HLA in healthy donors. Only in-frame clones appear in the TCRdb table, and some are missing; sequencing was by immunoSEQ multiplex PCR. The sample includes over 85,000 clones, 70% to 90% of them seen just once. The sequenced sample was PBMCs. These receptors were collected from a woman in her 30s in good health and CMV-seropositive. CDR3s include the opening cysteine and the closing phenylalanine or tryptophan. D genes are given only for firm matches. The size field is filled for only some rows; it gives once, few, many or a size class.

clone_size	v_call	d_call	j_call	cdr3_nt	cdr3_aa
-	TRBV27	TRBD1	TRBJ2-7	TGTGCCAGCGCCCGGACAGGCCCCTACGAGCAGTACTTC	CASARTGPYEQYF
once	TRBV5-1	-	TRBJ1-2	TGCGCCAGCAGCCCCGACAGGATCGTTTATGGCTACACCTTC	CASSPDRIVYGYTF
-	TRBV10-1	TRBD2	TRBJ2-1	TGCGCCAGCAGTGAATCGGGGAGGGACGAGCAGTTCTTC	CASSESGRDEQFF
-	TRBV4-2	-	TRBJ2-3	TGTGCCAGCAGCCAAGCTTCCCAAGCGTTTACAGATACGCAGTATTTT	CASSQASQAFTDTQYF
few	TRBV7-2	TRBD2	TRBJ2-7	TGTGCCAGCAGCTTTAGCGGGGCAAGCTCCTACGAGCAGTACTTC	CASSFSGASSYEQYF
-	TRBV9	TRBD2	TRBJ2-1	TGTGCCAGCAGCGTACTAGCGGGAGTAGGCTACAATGAGCAGTTCTTC	CASSVLAGVGYNEQFF
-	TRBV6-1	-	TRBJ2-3	TGTGCCAGCAGTCACATTAACACAGATACGCAGTATTTT	CASSHINTDTQYF
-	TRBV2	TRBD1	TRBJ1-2	TGTGCCAGCAGTTACAGGGGGCTCAGCTATGGCTACACCTTC	CASSYRGLSYGYTF
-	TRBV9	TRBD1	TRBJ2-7	TGTGCCAGCAGCGTAGCAGGGGACAGTACCTACGAGCAGTACTTC	CASSVAGDSTYEQYF
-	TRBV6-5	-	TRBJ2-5	TGTGCCAGCAGTTTCCCAGGAGAGACCCAGTACTTC	CASSFPGETQYF
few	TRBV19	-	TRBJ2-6	TGTGCCAGTAGTATAGCAGGGACTGGGGCCAACGTCCTGACTTTC	CASSIAGTGANVLTF
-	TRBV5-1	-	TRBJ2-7	TGCGCCAGCAGCTTAGGGGTGGACGGCGAGCAGTACTTC	CASSLGVDGEQYF
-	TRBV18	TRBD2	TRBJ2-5	TGTGCCAGCTCACTCGGGAGGGGGGGCATATTAGGAGAGACCCAGTACTTC	CASSLGRGGILGETQYF
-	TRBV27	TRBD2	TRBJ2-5	TGTGCCAGCAGTTTACTAGCGGGGGGGCCAGGGGAGACCCAGTACTTC	CASSLLAGGPGETQYF
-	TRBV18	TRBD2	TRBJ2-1	TGTGCCAGCTCACTTATCCCGGGACTAGGGGACCTGGGTAATGAGCAGTTCTTC	CASSLIPGLGDLGNEQFF
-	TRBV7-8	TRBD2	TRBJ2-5	TGTGCCAGCCGGACTAGCGGGCCGTGGAGAAAAGAGACCCAGTACTTC	CASRTSGPWRKETQYF
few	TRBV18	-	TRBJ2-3	TGTGCCAGCTCAGAAACTAGCTCTTCCGGAGGGACGCAGTATTTT	CASSETSSSGGTQYF
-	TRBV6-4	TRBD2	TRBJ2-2	TGTGCCAGCAGCCCTGGACTAGACACCGGGGAGCTGTTTTTT	CASSPGLDTGELFF
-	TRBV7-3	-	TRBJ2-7	TGTGCCAGCAGCTTAACGGGGGGACTTTCCTACGAGCAGTACTTC	CASSLTGGLSYEQYF
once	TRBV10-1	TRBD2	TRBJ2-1	TGCGCCAGCAGTGAGTCGAAGAAGCGGGAGGGGGGCAATGAGCAGTTCTTC	CASSESKKREGGNEQFF
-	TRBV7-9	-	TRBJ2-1	TGTGCCAGCAGCTTAGTAGGCGGAGCTGAGCAGTTCTTC	CASSLVGGAEQFF
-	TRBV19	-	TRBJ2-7	TGTGCCAGTAGTATAGGAACAGGGAGTATCTACGAGCAGTACTTC	CASSIGTGSIYEQYF
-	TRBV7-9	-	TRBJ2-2	TGTGCCAGCATCCTACAGGACCTCTTTGCCGGGGAGCTGTTTTTT	CASILQDLFAGELFF
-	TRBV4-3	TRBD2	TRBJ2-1	TGCGCCAGCAGCCAAGAGCTTCCCAGGACTAGCTACTACAATGAGCAGTTCTTC	CASSQELPRTSYYNEQFF
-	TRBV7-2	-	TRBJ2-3	TGTGCCAGCAGCTTCGGAGGTAGCACAGATACGCAGTATTTT	CASSFGGSTDTQYF
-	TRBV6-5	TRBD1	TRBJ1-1	TGTGCCAGCAGTTACCTGGGACAGGGGGCGGGCGAAGCTTTCTTT	CASSYLGQGAGEAFF
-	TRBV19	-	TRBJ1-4	TGTGCCAGTAGTACGGTTGATCCAACTAATGAAAAACTGTTTTTT	CASSTVDPTNEKLFF
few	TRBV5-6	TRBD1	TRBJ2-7	TGTGCCAGCAGCTTCACCCAGGGGGCGGTTCGATACGAGCAGTACTTC	CASSFTQGAVRYEQYF
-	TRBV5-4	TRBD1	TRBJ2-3	TGTGCCAGCAGCAGGGCGGAGACAGGGGGCACAGATACGCAGTATTTT	CASSRAETGGTDTQYF
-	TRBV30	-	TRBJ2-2	TGTGCCTGGAGTGGGGGGGACTTCACCCCGAACACCGGGGAGCTGTTTTTT	CAWSGGDFTPNTGELFF
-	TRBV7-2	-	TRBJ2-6	TGTGCCAGCAGTCTAGGAAACGTCCTGACTTTC	CASSLGNVLTF
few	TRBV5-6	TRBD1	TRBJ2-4	TGTGCCAGCAGCCTTTGGCAGGGGGCGGGCATTCAGTACTTC	CASSLWQGAGIQYF
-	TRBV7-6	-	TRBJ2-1	TGTGCCAGCAGCTCGCGCAGAGGGGAGCAGTTCTTC	CASSSRRGEQFF
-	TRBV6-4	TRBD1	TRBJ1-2	TGTGCCAGCAGTGCCCACAGGGGCCCCGGCTATGGCTACACCTTC	CASSAHRGPGYGYTF
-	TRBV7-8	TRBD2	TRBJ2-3	TGTGCCAGCAGCTTAAGTACTAGCGGGGGGGCTGATACGCAGTATTTT	CASSLSTSGGADTQYF
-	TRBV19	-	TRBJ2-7	TGTGCCAAACCGACAGACGAGCAGTACTTC	CAKPTDEQYF
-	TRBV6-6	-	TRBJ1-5	TGTGCCAGCAGTCCTAGTATGAGGAATCAGCCCCAGCATTTT	CASSPSMRNQPQHF
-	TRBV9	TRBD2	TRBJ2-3	TGTGCCAGCAGCGTAGGGACTAGCGTCACAGATACGCAGTATTTT	CASSVGTSVTDTQYF
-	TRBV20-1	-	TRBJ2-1	TGCAGTGCTAGATCAATCAATGAGCAGTTCTTC	CSARSINEQFF
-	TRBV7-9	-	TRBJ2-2	TGTGCCAGCAGAGGGGGAACCGGGGAGCTGTTTTTT	CASRGGTGELFF
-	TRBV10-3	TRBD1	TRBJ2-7	TGTGCCATCAGCCGGACAGGGGGCCCCTACGAGCAGTACTTC	CAISRTGGPYEQYF
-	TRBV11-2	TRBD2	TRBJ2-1	TGTGCCAGCAGGCAACTAGCGGGAGGGCCGAATGAGCAGTTCTTC	CASRQLAGGPNEQFF
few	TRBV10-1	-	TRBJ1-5	TGCGCCAGCATCCAGGGTACTCAGCCCCAGCATTTT	CASIQGTQPQHF
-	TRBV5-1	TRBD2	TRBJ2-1	TGCGCCAGCAGCAACGGACTAGCGGCAAATGAGCAGTTCTTC	CASSNGLAANEQFF
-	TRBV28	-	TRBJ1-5	TGTGCCAGCAGCTCGGGGGGGAGACGGTCCCTACTAAGGCCCCAGCATTTT	CASSSGGRRSLLRPQHF
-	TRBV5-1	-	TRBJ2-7	TGCGCCAGCAGCTTAGCCTCGAGTGCCTACGAGCAGTACTTC	CASSLASSAYEQYF
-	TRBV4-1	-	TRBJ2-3	TGCGCCAGCAGCCAAGACCAGACACCTACAGATACGCAGTATTTT	CASSQDQTPTDTQYF
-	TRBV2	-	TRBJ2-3	TGTGCCAGCAGTGGGCCGTTCACAGATACGCAGTATTTT	CASSGPFTDTQYF